The 21 T cell receptor beta chains below all came from one sample that was sequenced in a study of technical replicates of blood from several donors. Assay used: immunoSEQ multiplex PCR; TCRdb lists only in-frame clones, some missing. Of approximately 95,000 clones in the sample, approximately 96% were seen once. The sample taken for sequencing was T cells isolated from PBMCs. These TCRs come from a human donor in good health.

This sequence joins TRBV10-2 and TRBJ2-1, with TRBD2 as a possible D gene (6 bases). The CDR3 is made up of 13 amino acids. V lost 2 bases and J lost 7, with 9 bases in between. Germline V gives CDR1 WSHSY, CDR2 SAAADI. The CDR3 DNA follows: TGCGCCAGCAGTGAGACTAGCTCGAATGAGCAGTTCTTC. It specifies CASSETSSNEQFF.

The chain has TRBV6-6 and TRBJ1-4; 9 positions match TRBD1. Germline CDR1 reads MNHNY; CDR2 reads SVGAGI (reference sequence). There are 15 residues in the CDR3. Trimming took 6 bases from V and 8 from J; bases not matched to a gene: 10. The CDR3 is CASSPSGTGPEKLFF. CDR3 coding DNA: TGTGCCAGCAGCCCGAGTGGGACAGGGCCCGAAAAACTGTTTTTT.

The chain couples TRBV4-2 to TRBJ2-3; D is possibly TRBD1 (7 bases). The V gene lost 0 bases and the J gene lost 6 bases, with 16 bases spanning the gap. The CDR3 length is 16 residues. Germline values: CDR1 LGHNA, CDR2 YNFKEQ. CDR3 nucleotide sequence: TGTGCCAGCAGCCAAGATACAGGGGAGGTCACCGATACGCAGTATTTT. Its translation: CASSQDTGEVTDTQYF.

This rearrangement joins TRBV27 to TRBJ1-2, with TRBD1 identical over 7 bases. CDR3 length equals 16 residues. V lost 4 bases and J lost 0; bases outside the gene matches: 8. Germline-derived CDR1 and CDR2 are MNHEY and SMNVEV (reference sequence). CDR3 residues: CASSSPGTAANYGYTF. For the CDR3, the DNA is TGTGCCAGCAGTTCGCCAGGGACAGCGGCTAACTATGGCTACACCTTC.

V usage is TRBV6-5 and J usage is TRBJ2-2; TRBD2 matches 13 bases. This CDR3 is 15 amino acids long. The junction had 1 base not matched to a gene; V was cut back by 1 base and J by 8 bases. Germline CDR1 is MNHEY and CDR2 is SVGAGI. CDR3 sequence: CASSYLTSGRGELFF. The CDR3 nucleotides are TGTGCCAGCAGTTACTTGACTAGCGGGAGGGGGGAGCTGTTTTTT.

The V call is TRBV5-4, the J call TRBJ2-4; 8 bases are shared with TRBD1. This CDR3 comprises 15 residues. Germline V lookup: CDR1 SGHNT, CDR2 YYREEE (reference sequence). The V segment lost 4 bases and the J segment 3 bases; nucleotides outside the gene matches: 6. CDR3 protein: CASSRTGIDKNIQYF. In nucleotides, the CDR3 is TGTGCCAGCAGCCGGACAGGGATAGACAAAAACATTCAGTACTTC. The whole variable domain, filled in from reference TRBV5-4 and TRBJ2-4, reads ETGVTQSPTHLIKTRGQQVTLRCSSQSGHNTVSWYQQALGQGPQFIFQYYREEENGRGNFPPRFSGLQFPNYSSELNVNALELDDSALYLCASSRTGIDKNIQYFGAGTRLSVL.

The chain carries TRBV10-2 and TRBJ2-7, with TRBD1 matching over 10 bases. Germline loops: CDR1 WSHSY, CDR2 SAAADI. The V segment lost 10 bases and the J segment 3 bases; nucleotides outside the gene matches: 9. The CDR3 has 14 residues. CDR3 coding DNA: TGCGCCACACACCTCGGGACAGGGGTCTACGAGCAGTACTTC. Its translation is CATHLGTGVYEQYF.

The rearrangement uses TRBV19 and TRBJ1-2; 8 bases fit TRBD1. The V gene's germline CDR1 is LNHDA and CDR2 SQIVND (reference sequence). Trimming at V came to 8 bases and at J to 0 bases, leaving 8 bases not matched to a gene. This CDR3 spans 15 amino acids. CDR3: CASRQGLRTNYGYTF. CDR3 nucleotides: TGTGCCAGTCGACAGGGGCTCCGGACTAACTATGGCTACACCTTC.

The chain links TRBV28 to TRBJ1-3; perhaps TRBD1 as D (5 bases). Per germline, CDR1 MDHEN and CDR2 SYDVKM. This CDR3 has 15 amino acids. Trimming removed 6 bases at V and 3 bases at J, with 15 bases between. CDR3 sequence: CASSGAGFYGNTIYF. The CDR3 DNA reads TGTGCCAGCAGCGGGGCGGGATTCTATGGAAACACCATATATTTT.

This clone was observed once. This chain joins TRBV10-3 and TRBJ1-5; no clear D gene. Trimming removed 0 bases at V and 5 bases at J, with 8 bases between. From germline, CDR1 is ENHRY and CDR2 SYGVKD. This CDR3 region has 14 residues. Here the CDR3 DNA reads TGTGCCATCAGTGAGTCGGGAGTAGATCAGCCCCAGCATTTT. Translation: CAISESGVDQPQHF.

The chain has TRBV28 and TRBJ1-1, with D possibly TRBD1 on 5 matching bases. The CDR3 sequence is 13 residues long. Trimming shortened V by 6 bases and J by 3 bases, and 11 bases separated the two germline ends. Germline V gives CDR1 MDHEN, CDR2 SYDVKM. The CDR3 sequence: CASRSGFYTEAFF. The CDR3 DNA follows: TGTGCCAGCAGATCAGGGTTTTACACTGAAGCTTTCTTT. The full variable domain, its missing parts supplied by reference TRBV28 and TRBJ1-1, is DVKVTQSSRYLVKRTGEKVFLECVQDMDHENMFWYRQDPGLGLRLIYFSYDVKMKEKGDIPEGYSVSREKKERFSLILESASTNQTSMYLCASRSGFYTEAFFGQGTRLTVV.

This chain uses TRBV7-3 with TRBJ2-2; 8 bases map to TRBD2. In germline, CDR1 is SGHTA, CDR2 FQGTGA. This CDR3 spans 18 amino acids. V lost 5 bases and J lost 2; bases outside the gene matches: 13. The CDR3 nucleotides read TGTGCCAGCAGCCGATATCCTAAGCGGGAGATAAACACCGGGGAGCTGTTTTTT. Its translation: CASSRYPKREINTGELFF. The variable domain in full, completed from reference TRBV7-3 and TRBJ2-2, reads GAGVSQTPSNKVTEKGKYVELRCDPISGHTALYWYRQSLGQGPEFLIYFQGTGAADDSGLPNDRFFAVRPEGSVSTLKIQRTERGDSAVYLCASSRYPKREINTGELFFGEGSRLTVL.

The chain links TRBV2 to TRBJ2-3, with 7 bases fitting TRBD1. The CDR3 has 14 amino acids. The junction had 3 bases not matched to a gene; V was cut back by 2 bases and J by 4 bases. Germline V gene data show CDR1 as SNHLY and CDR2 as FYNNEI. The CDR3 nucleotides read TGTGCCAGCAGTGAAAGGGGGCTTTCAGATACGCAGTATTTT. It encodes CASSERGLSDTQYF.

The chain recombines TRBV19 with TRBJ2-1; TRBD2 agrees at 9 bases. V trimming: 5 bases; J trimming: 8 bases; junction bases outside the gene matches: 4. Germline CDR1 is LNHDA and CDR2 is SQIVND (reference sequence). The CDR3 spans 13 residues. This chain's CDR3 is CASSWTSVHEQFF. In DNA, the CDR3 is TGTGCCAGTAGTTGGACTAGCGTCCATGAGCAGTTCTTC.

The V call is TRBV19, the J call TRBJ1-3; D gene ambiguous. This CDR3 region has 14 residues. V was cut by 3 bases and J by 3 bases, with 9 bases left in between. The germline V gene has CDR1 LNHDA and CDR2 SQIVND (reference sequence). CDR3 coding DNA: TGTGCCAGTAGTATGGGCAACGATGGAAACACCATATATTTT. This codes for CASSMGNDGNTIYF. Based on the CDR3 plus reference TRBV19 and TRBJ1-3, the full variable domain is DGGITQSPKYLFRKEGQNVTLSCEQNLNHDAMYWYRQDPGQGLRLIYYSQIVNDFQKGDIAEGYSVSREKKESFPLTVTSAQKNPTAFYLCASSMGNDGNTIYFGEGSWLTVV.

The chain carries TRBV19 and TRBJ1-1; possibly TRBD1 for D (5 bases). V was pared by 6 bases and J by 1 base, with 24 bases between. This CDR3 is 18 amino acids long. Germline CDR1 is LNHDA and CDR2 is SQIVND (reference sequence). CDR3 amino acids: CASSPARAPAGENTEAFF. DNA of the CDR3: TGTGCCAGTAGCCCAGCCAGGGCTCCGGCGGGGGAGAACACTGAAGCTTTCTTT.

In its sample, this clone was seen a few times. V usage is TRBV9 and J usage is TRBJ2-3, with a weak D call TRBD2 (6 bases). Germline CDR1 is SGDLS and CDR2 is YYNGEE. Trimming shortened V by 0 bases and J by 1 base, and 15 bases separated the two germline ends. The CDR3 sequence is 17 residues long. CDR3 residues: CASSVAGAILGTDTQYF. The CDR3 DNA reads TGTGCCAGCAGCGTAGCGGGAGCGATACTTGGCACAGATACGCAGTATTTT.

The chain employs TRBV18 and TRBJ2-1; 10 bases are a match to TRBD2. The CDR3 is made up of 16 amino acids. Unmatched junction bases numbered 9, after V lost 4 bases and J lost 6 bases. The germline V gene encodes CDR1 KGHSH and CDR2 LQKENI. CDR3 in amino acids: CASSRGTSVTSNEQFF. CDR3 nucleotide sequence: TGTGCCAGCTCACGGGGGACTAGCGTCACCTCCAATGAGCAGTTCTTC.

In nucleotides, the CDR3 is TGTGCCAGCAGCTCAGAGGACAGGATCTCCTACAATGAGCAGTTCTTC. Its translation is CASSSEDRISYNEQFF. V is TRBV7-3 and J is TRBJ2-1; 7 bases align to TRBD1. Germline V gene lookup returns CDR1 SGHTA and CDR2 FQGTGA. V shed 4 bases and J 0 bases; nucleotides not matched to a gene: 6. This CDR3 has 16 amino acids.

This clone was seen once. The rearrangement uses TRBV7-3 and TRBJ2-2, with 7 bases fitting TRBD1. Germline CDR1 reads SGHTA; CDR2 reads FQGTGA. V lost 5 bases to trimming and J lost 0 bases; unmatched junction nucleotides: 6. There are 16 residues in the CDR3. CDR3 amino acids: CASSQTGPANTGELFF. In nucleotides, the CDR3 is TGTGCCAGCAGCCAGACAGGGCCCGCGAACACCGGGGAGCTGTTTTTT.

The chain joins TRBV19 to TRBJ2-1, with 11 bases lining up with TRBD2. The V and J ends lost 5 bases and 3 bases, in that order; junction bases with no gene match: 3. This CDR3 is built from 15 residues. Germline CDR1 reads LNHDA; CDR2 reads SQIVND (reference sequence). The CDR3 sequence is CASSPGTSGYNEQFF. The CDR3 DNA follows: TGTGCCAGTAGTCCTGGGACTAGCGGCTACAATGAGCAGTTCTTC.